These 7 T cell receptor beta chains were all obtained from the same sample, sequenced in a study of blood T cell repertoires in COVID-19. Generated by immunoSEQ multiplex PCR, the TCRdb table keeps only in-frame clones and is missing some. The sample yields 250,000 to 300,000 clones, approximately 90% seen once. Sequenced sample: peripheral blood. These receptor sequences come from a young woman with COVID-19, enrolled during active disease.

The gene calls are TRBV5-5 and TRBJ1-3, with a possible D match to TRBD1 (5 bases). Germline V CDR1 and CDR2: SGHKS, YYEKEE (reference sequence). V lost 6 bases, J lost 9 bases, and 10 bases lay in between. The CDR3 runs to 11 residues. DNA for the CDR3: TGTGCCAGCATCCAGGGTCCCACCATATATTTT. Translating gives CASIQGPTIYF.

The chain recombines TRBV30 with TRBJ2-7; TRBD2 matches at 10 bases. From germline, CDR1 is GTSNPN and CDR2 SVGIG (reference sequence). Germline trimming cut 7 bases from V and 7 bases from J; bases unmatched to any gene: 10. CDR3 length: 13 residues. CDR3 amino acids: CASRLAGAGEQYF. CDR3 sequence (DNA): TGTGCCTCTCGGCTAGCGGGAGCCGGGGAGCAGTACTTC.

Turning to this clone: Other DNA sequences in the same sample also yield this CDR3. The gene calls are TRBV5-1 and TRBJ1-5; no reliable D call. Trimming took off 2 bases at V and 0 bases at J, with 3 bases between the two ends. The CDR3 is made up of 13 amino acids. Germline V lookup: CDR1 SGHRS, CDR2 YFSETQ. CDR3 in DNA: TGCGCCAGCAGCTTCAGTAGCAATCAGCCCCAGCATTTT. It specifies CASSFSSNQPQHF.

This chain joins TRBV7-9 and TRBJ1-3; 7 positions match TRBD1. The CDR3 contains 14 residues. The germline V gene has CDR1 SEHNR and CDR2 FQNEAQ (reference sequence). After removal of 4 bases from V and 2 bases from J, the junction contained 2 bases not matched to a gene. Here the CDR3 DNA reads TGTGCCAGCAGCTATGGGACAGCTGGAAACACCATATATTTT. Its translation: CASSYGTAGNTIYF.

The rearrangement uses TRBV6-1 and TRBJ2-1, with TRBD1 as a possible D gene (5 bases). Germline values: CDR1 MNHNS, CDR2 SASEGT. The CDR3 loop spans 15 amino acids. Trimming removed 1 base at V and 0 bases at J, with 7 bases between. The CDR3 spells CASSEGQNSYNEQFF. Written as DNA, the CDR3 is TGTGCCAGCAGTGAAGGACAGAACTCCTACAATGAGCAGTTCTTC.

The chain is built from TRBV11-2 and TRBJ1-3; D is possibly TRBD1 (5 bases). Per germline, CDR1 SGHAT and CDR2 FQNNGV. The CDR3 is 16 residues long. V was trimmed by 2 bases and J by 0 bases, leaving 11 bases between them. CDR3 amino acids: CASSLTLGDSGNTIYF. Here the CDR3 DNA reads TGTGCCAGCAGCTTAACATTAGGGGACTCTGGAAACACCATATATTTT. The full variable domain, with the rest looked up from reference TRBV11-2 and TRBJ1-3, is EAGVAQSPRYKIIEKRQSVAFWCNPISGHATLYWYQQILGQGPKLLIQFQNNGVVDDSQLPKDRFSAERLKGVDSTLKIQPAKLEDSAVYLCASSLTLGDSGNTIYFGEGSWLTVV.

As DNA, the CDR3 is TGTGCCAGCAGCCCTCGGGGGACTCTATCAAACGGGGAGCTGTTTTTT. This translates into CASSPRGTLSNGELFF. V gene TRBV11-3 combines with J gene TRBJ2-2, with D perhaps matching TRBD2 (6 bases). The CDR3 consists of 16 residues. CDR1 and CDR2 from the germline V gene are SGHNT and YENEEA. Trimming stripped 5 bases from V and 7 bases from J, with 20 bases between.